This T cell receptor (beta chain) was obtained from a study of cytomegalovirus exposure and HLA in healthy donors. This clone was seen just once. This CDR3 comprises 16 residues. CDR1 LNHNV and CDR2 YYDKDF come from the germline V gene (reference sequence). Trimming cost V 5 bases and J 2 bases, with 18 bases left between them. The PCR employed 60 Vbeta primers together with 13 Jbeta primers. Clones were sequenced by immunoSEQ multiplex PCR, and TCRdb holds only the in-frame ones, with some missing. The sample includes around 120,000 clones, around two thirds of them seen just once. This chain joins TRBV15 and TRBJ1-2; possible D gene TRBD1, 5 bases. The sample comprised PBMCs. This TCR came from a man aged 50 or older in good health and CMV-seropositive. The CDR3 DNA reads as TGTGCCACCAGCTCCCTCCGGGGGGAGTTCAACTATGGCTACACCTTC. Translating gives CATSSLRGEFNYGYTF.